The table lists the clone carrying this T cell receptor beta chain with many counts. These data originate in a study of Graves' ophthalmopathy and Graves' hyperthyroidism. The authors amplified TCR beta CDR3 regions, and they did so from RNA transcripts for repertoire sequencing. HTBI-primed RT-PCR formed the first round, and a multiplex PCR formed the second. TCRdb redid the calling of the multiplex PCR reads with MiXCR, one entry per CDR3 protein. The sample includes about 660,000 distinct CDR3 sequences, over 40% of them seen just once. V was cut by 4 bases and J by 6 bases, with 15 bases left in between. Germline V gene data show CDR1 as MGHDK and CDR2 as SYGVNS. The CDR3 is 14 amino acids.

The gene calls are TRBV25-1 and TRBJ1-1; no reliable D call. The receptor was derived from an adult man with Graves' ophthalmopathy. Sequencing was carried out using peripheral blood. The CDR3: CASSVTGVFAEAFF. In DNA, the CDR3 is TGTGCCAGCAGTGTGACGGGAGTTTTCGCTGAAGCTTTCTTT.